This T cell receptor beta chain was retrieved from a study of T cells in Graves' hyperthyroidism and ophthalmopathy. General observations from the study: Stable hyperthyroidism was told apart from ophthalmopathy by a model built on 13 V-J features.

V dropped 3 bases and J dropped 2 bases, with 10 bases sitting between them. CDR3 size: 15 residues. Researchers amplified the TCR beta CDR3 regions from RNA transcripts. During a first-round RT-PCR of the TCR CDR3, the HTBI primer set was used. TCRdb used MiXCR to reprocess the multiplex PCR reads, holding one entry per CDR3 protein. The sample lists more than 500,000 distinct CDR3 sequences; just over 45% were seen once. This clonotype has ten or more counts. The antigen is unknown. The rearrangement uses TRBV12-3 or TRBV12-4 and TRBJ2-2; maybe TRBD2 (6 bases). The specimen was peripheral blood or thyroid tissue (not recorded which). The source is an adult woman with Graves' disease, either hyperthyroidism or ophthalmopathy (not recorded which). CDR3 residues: CASSFWGLNTGELFF. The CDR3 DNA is TGTGCCAGCAGTTTTTGGGGACTTAACACCGGGGAGCTGTTTTTT.